This T cell receptor (beta chain) was retrieved from a study of shared clonotypes between healthy human individuals. Looking at the study overall: Researchers assigned three CD4 naive, three CD4 memory, two CD8 naive and one CD8 memory plate to each donor.

The J segment lost 11 bases and the V segment lost 0 bases, leaving 5 bases of the junction unmatched. Germline V CDR1 and CDR2: SGHRS, YFSETQ. The CDR3 has 15 amino acids. Donors, healthy HIV-negative adults, lacked recent acute infections or vaccinations. Subsets obtained from CD4+ cells comprised CD45RA+ naive and CD45RA-negative memory cells. The assay was immunoSEQ multiplex PCR, and TCRdb's table has in-frame clones only and misses some. Of approximately 2.5 million clones detected, more than 85% appear once; the ten largest clones hold roughly 0.39%. The receptor comes from a man aged 18 to 30 in good health. Some clones in this sample may be carry-over from other donors' samples. This chain connects TRBV5-1 to TRBJ2-1; 13 nucleotides agree with TRBD2. Input material: naive CD4+ T cells from PBMCs. This sample's subset: CD45RA+ positively selected. The CDR3 protein is CASSLGLAGGPQQFF. The CDR3 DNA follows: TGCGCCAGCAGCTTGGGACTAGCGGGAGGCCCCCAGCAGTTCTTC.